This entry lists 8 T cell receptor beta chains sequenced from one sample in a study of T cell responses to AZD1222 COVID-19 vaccine. Data came from immunoSEQ multiplex PCR; TCRdb stores just in-frame clones and leaves some out. The sample carries 50,000 to 75,000 clones, 89% recorded once. The sample was peripheral blood, taken 28 days after the second AZD1222 dose. The source is an adult who received the AZD1222 COVID-19 vaccine.

The V gene is TRBV2, the J gene TRBJ1-5; no definite D call. This CDR3 contains 13 residues. The germline CDR1 and CDR2 sequences are SNHLY and FYNNEI. Trimming took off 8 bases at V and 2 bases at J, with 10 bases between the two ends. The CDR3 protein is CASRLHGNQPQHF. The DNA of the CDR3 is TGTGCCAGCCGTCTACACGGCAATCAGCCCCAGCATTTT. The complete variable domain, with remaining parts taken from reference TRBV2 and TRBJ1-5, reads EPEVTQTPSHQVTQMGQEVILRCVPISNHLYFYWYRQILGQKVEFLVSFYNNEISEKSEIFDDQFSVERPDGSNFTLKIRSTKLEDSAMYFCASRLHGNQPQHFGDGTRLSIL.

The chain is built from TRBV29-1 and TRBJ1-2, with 9 nucleotides matching TRBD1. Unmatched junction bases numbered 7, after V lost 6 bases and J lost 5 bases. The CDR3 totals 13 residues. The V gene's germline CDR1 is SQVTM and CDR2 ANQGSEA. The CDR3 sequence: CSVAKTGGYGYTF. The CDR3 nucleotides read TGCAGCGTCGCAAAGACAGGGGGTTATGGCTACACCTTC.

This chain uses TRBV9 with TRBJ2-3; tentative D call: TRBD2 (5 bases). CDR1 and CDR2 from the germline V gene are SGDLS and YYNGEE. This CDR3 is built from 18 residues. Trimming shortened V by 4 bases and J by 0 bases, and 21 bases separated the two germline ends. The CDR3 here is CASSSALPGSSSTDTQYF. The CDR3 region has the DNA TGTGCCAGCAGCTCAGCGCTCCCTGGGAGTTCTAGCACAGATACGCAGTATTTT.

Remarks on this clone: Relative to the germline gene, one junction end is altered; a read error may explain this. The V and J genes are TRBV28 and TRBJ2-7, with a tentative D call TRBD2 (6 bases). The CDR3 consists of 16 residues. Germline V lookup: CDR1 MDHEN, CDR2 SYDVKM. The DNA of the CDR3 is TGTGCCAGCAGTTTACGGCCAGGAGGGCTCTCCCACGAGCAGTACTTC. It specifies CASSLRPGGLSHEQYF.

V is TRBV5-1 and J is TRBJ1-1, with 10 bases matching TRBD1. The junction had 0 bases not matched to a gene; V was cut back by 0 bases and J by 1 base. This CDR3 contains 15 residues. The germline gives CDR1 SGHRS, CDR2 YFSETQ. CDR3 nucleotide sequence: TGCGCCAGCAGCTTGGGGGACAGGGGGAACACTGAAGCTTTCTTT. Protein product: CASSLGDRGNTEAFF.

The table lists this clone with a count of one. The V gene is TRBV6-5, the J gene TRBJ1-2; D is perhaps TRBD1 (6 bases). V was pared by 6 bases and J by 4 bases, with 12 bases between. The CDR3 is made up of 13 amino acids. Germline V CDR1 and CDR2: MNHEY, SVGAGI. CDR3 region: CASSPGTSYGYTF. The CDR3 nucleotides read TGTGCCAGCAGCCCCGGGACAAGCTATGGCTACACCTTC.

This clone occurred once. The rearrangement links TRBV5-1 to TRBJ2-5; 8 bases agree with TRBD2. Germline loops: CDR1 SGHRS, CDR2 YFSETQ. This CDR3 comprises 14 residues. V lost 3 bases to trimming and J lost 4 bases; unmatched junction nucleotides: 5. The CDR3 protein is CASSSLTSGETQYF. CDR3 DNA: TGCGCCAGCAGCTCCCTTACTAGCGGAGAGACCCAGTACTTC.

This chain connects TRBV21-1 to TRBJ1-5; the table's TRBD1 call for D was not verified on the DNA. TRBV21-1 is marked as a pseudogene. This CDR3 comprises 19 residues. CDR3 sequence (DNA): TGTGCCAGCAGCTTGGCGGGGGGACAGGGCCTCAATAGCAATCAGCCCCAGCATTTT. The encoded protein is CASSLAGGQGLNSNQPQHF.